A selection of T cell receptor beta chains follows, all from one sample in a study of beta chain bispecific antibodies for T cell cancers. Antigen specificity for these receptors is unknown. TCRdb processed the 5' RACE reads anew with MiXCR; each CDR3 protein has one entry. The sample yields 20,000 to 25,000 distinct CDR3 sequences, less than 3% seen once. Sequenced input: healthy donor T cells cultured with leukemia cells. The receptor source for this set is a human donor in good health. Some clones in this sample may be carry-over from other donors' samples. CDR3s include the opening cysteine and the closing phenylalanine or tryptophan. The D gene is left open where the match is weak. Clone size is given as how often the clone was seen (once, few, many) or a class if it is expanded.

V,size,D,J,DNA,CDR3
TRBV6-5,many,.,TRBJ1-1,TGTGCCAGCGGCTCAGGGAACACTGAAGCTTTCTTT,CASGSGNTEAFF
TRBV30,many,.,TRBJ1-1,TGTGCCTGGAGTGTACTAGGGGGAGCCGAAGCTTTCTTT,CAWSVLGGAEAFF
TRBV3-1,many,TRBD1,TRBJ1-5,TGTGCCAGCAGCCCGTCGGGACAGGGGTTAAATCAGCCCCAGCATTTT,CASSPSGQGLNQPQHF
TRBV6-6,many,.,TRBJ2-1,TGTGCCAGCAGATGGACGGATAGCTCCTACAATGAGCAGTTCTTC,CASRWTDSSYNEQFF
TRBV19,few,.,TRBJ2-7,TGTGCCAGTAGTACCCGGGACACCTACTACGAGCAGTACTTC,CASSTRDTYYEQYF
TRBV10-3,many,.,TRBJ2-5,TGTGCCATCAGTGAGAACCTAGACTCCGAGACCCAGTACTTC,CAISENLDSETQYF
TRBV5-1,many,.,TRBJ2-7,TGCGCCAGCAGCCCGGCTAAAATGGCGTACGAGCAGTACTTC,CASSPAKMAYEQYF
TRBV5-6,few,.,TRBJ1-1,TGTGCCAGCGAGGAAGGAGGTTGGGTGAACACTGAAGCTTTCTTT,CASEEGGWVNTEAFF
TRBV7-9,many,TRBD1,TRBJ1-1,TGTGCCAGCAGTCTAGGGGGCAGTTTGGCTTTCTTT,CASSLGGSLAFF
TRBV11-2,many,.,TRBJ2-5,TGTGCCAGCAGCCTTAACCAAGAGACCCAGTACTTC,CASSLNQETQYF
TRBV2,many,.,TRBJ2-1,TGTGCCATCGGGAAACAGGCGACCTACAATGAGCAGTTCTTC,CAIGKQATYNEQFF
TRBV12-3/TRBV12-4,many,TRBD1,TRBJ2-7,TGTGCCAGCAGTACCCAGGGGGCCTACGAGCAGTACTTC,CASSTQGAYEQYF
TRBV19,many,.,TRBJ1-5,TGTGCCAGCACGGGGGTCCTCAATCAGCCCCAGCATTTT,CASTGVLNQPQHF
TRBV5-6,many,.,TRBJ2-3,TGTGCCAGCAGCTCCCTGGCGGACACAGATACGCAGTATTTT,CASSSLADTDTQYF
TRBV7-6,many,.,TRBJ2-2,TGTGCCAGCAGCTTAGAGGTCCTAAACACCGGGGAGCTGTTTTTT,CASSLEVLNTGELFF
TRBV6-5,many,.,TRBJ1-1,TGTGCCAGCAGCCCGGGGAACACTGAAGCTTTCTTT,CASSPGNTEAFF
TRBV5-1,many,TRBD2,TRBJ2-2,TGCGCCAGCAGCCCGTCTAGCGGGGGGGCCTTTGGGGAGCTGTTTTTT,CASSPSSGGAFGELFF
TRBV19,few,.,TRBJ1-5,TGTGCCAGTAGTATTTCACAGGGTGAGCAGCCCCAGCATTTT,CASSISQGEQPQHF